The present T cell receptor beta chain was sequenced within a study of neurological immune-mediated disorders. The CDR3 has 15 amino acids. The germline V gene encodes CDR1 SQVTM and CDR2 ANQGSEA. Trimming took 1 base from V and 4 from J, leaving 14 bases between them. With 10-nucleotide random UMIs included, cDNA was synthesized by 5'RACE. Sequencing runs each yielded over 200 million TCR-beta sequences from 15-18 subjects. Each CDR3 protein is one row after TCRdb ran MiXCR on the 5' RACE reads. Of almost 85,000 distinct CDR3 sequences listed, just over 2.5% are singletons. Overall study findings and caveats: Expanded clones shared no identical CDR3 amino acid sequences across subjects, which suggested private TCR-beta repertoires in all groups.

PBMCs numbering 2 million and stored at -80 C yielded the unsorted libraries. This clonotype was recorded at least ten times. Its specificity is not known. The material sequenced was PBMCs. This receptor was obtained from a woman in her 30s with multiple sclerosis. V gene TRBV29-1 combines with J gene TRBJ2-1; D might be TRBD2 (5 bases). Here the CDR3 reads CSVEGGLASYNEQFF. The CDR3 DNA follows: TGCAGCGTTGAAGGAGGGCTAGCTTCTTACAATGAGCAGTTCTTC.